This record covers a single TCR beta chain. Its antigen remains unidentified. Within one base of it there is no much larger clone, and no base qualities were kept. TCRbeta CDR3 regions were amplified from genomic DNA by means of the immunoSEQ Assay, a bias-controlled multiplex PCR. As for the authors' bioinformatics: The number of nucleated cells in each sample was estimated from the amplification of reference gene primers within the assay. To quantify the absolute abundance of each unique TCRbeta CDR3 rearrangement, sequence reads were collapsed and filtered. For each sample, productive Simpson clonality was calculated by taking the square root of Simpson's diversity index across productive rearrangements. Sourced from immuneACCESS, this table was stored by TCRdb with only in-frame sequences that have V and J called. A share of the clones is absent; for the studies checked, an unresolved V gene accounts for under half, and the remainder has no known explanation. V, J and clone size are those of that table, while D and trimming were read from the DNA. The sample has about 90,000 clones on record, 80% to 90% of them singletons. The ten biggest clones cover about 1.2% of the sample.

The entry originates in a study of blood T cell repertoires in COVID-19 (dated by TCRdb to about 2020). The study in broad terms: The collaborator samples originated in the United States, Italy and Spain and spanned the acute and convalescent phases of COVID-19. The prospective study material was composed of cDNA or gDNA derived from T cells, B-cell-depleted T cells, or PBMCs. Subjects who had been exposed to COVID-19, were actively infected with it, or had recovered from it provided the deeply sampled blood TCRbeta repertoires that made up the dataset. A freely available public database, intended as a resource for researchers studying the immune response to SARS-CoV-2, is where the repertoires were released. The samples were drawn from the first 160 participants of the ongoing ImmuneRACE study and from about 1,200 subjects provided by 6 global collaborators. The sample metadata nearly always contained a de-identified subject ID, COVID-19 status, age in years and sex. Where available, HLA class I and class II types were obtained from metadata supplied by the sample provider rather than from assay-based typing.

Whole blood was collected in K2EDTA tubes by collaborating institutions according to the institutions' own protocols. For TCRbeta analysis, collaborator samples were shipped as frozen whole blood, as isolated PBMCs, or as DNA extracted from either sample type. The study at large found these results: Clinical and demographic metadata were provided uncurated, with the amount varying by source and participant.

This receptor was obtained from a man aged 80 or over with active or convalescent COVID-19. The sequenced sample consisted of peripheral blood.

The CDR3 reads CASSIQGGYTF. The bases read TGTGCCAGTAGTATCCAGGGTGGCTACACCTTC. The chain employs TRBV19 and TRBJ1-2; TRBD1 is perhaps the D gene, given 5 matching bases. Trimming at the junction amounts to 3 bases on V and 7 bases on J, and the germline ends lie 6 bases apart. The CDR3 spans 11 residues, from the cysteine through the phenylalanine. Only the CDR3 region is kept as DNA, spanning 33 bases read in frame from base 1. Sequences LNHDA (CDR1) and SQIVND (CDR2) are obtained from the germline V gene (reference sequence).